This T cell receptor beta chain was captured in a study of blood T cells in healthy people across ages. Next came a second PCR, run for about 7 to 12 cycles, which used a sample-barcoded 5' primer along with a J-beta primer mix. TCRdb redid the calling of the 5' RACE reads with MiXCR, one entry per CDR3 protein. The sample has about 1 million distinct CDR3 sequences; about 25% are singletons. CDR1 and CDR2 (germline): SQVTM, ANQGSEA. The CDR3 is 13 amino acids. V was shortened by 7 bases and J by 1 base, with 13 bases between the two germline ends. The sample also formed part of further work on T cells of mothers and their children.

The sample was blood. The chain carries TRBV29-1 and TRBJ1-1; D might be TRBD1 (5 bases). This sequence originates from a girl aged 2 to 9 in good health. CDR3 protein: CSASAGPNTEAFF. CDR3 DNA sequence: TGCAGCGCATCCGCGGGACCGAACACTGAAGCTTTCTTT.